This T cell receptor (beta chain) was documented in a study of T cells in localized non-small cell lung cancer. General study points: Heterogeneity is still possible, as just one tumor region was sequenced. Tumor showed lower T cell clonality than uninvolved adjacent lung, where it was highest.

Clones were sequenced by immunoSEQ multiplex PCR, and TCRdb holds only the in-frame ones, with some missing. The sample carries 24,000 or so clones, 90% recorded once. This CDR3 has 16 amino acids. The germline V gene has CDR1 MDHEN and CDR2 SYDVKM. Trimming left V 7 bases short and J 1 base short, with 19 bases between. Of note for this clone: The antigen remains unidentified.

Sequencing used peripheral blood, obtained before any cancer treatment. The chain combines TRBV28 with TRBJ1-2; D remains ambiguous. The source of this sequence is a woman aged 40-69 years with stage I lung adenocarcinoma. The CDR3 coding sequence is TGTGCCAGCACTCGGAGTTTGGGAACGGTTAACTATGGCTACACCTTC. Translation gives CASTRSLGTVNYGYTF.